These T cell receptor beta chains were read from a single sample in a study of OX40 agonist ivuxolimab in advanced cancers. Generated by immunoSEQ multiplex PCR, the TCRdb table keeps only in-frame clones and is missing some. The table has about 79,000 clones, around 92% seen once. Source: CD4+ or CD8+ T cells sorted from blood, taken in a trial of the OX40 agonist ivuxolimab. The receptors here all came from an adult with an advanced solid tumor such as melanoma, head and neck, liver or kidney cancer. Each CDR3 is given with its conserved first and last residue. The order of the fields is CDR3 protein, CDR3 DNA, D gene, J gene, V gene. The D gene is left open where the match is weak.

CASSLRTGAYEQYF | TGTGCCAGCAGCTTAAGGACAGGGGCCTACGAGCAGTACTTC | TRBD1 | TRBJ2-7 | TRBV11-1
CASSIEGRTEAFF | TGTGCCAGTAGTATCGAAGGGCGGACTGAAGCTTTCTTT | . | TRBJ1-1 | TRBV19
CASSLTKLAGGPLGTDTQYF | TGCGCCAGCAGCCTGACAAAACTAGCGGGAGGGCCATTAGGGACAGATACGCAGTATTTT | TRBD2 | TRBJ2-3 | TRBV5-1
CASSDTTDRVRGYTF | TGTGCCAGCAGTGACACTACGGACAGGGTGAGGGGCTACACCTTC | TRBD1 | TRBJ1-2 | TRBV25-1
CASGPGTGRAETQYF | TGTGCTAGTGGACCCGGGACAGGGAGAGCGGAGACCCAGTACTTC | TRBD1 | TRBJ2-5 | TRBV12-5
CAISESPGQANSYEQYF | TGTGCCATCAGTGAGTCGCCCGGACAGGCAAACTCCTACGAGCAGTACTTC | TRBD1 | TRBJ2-7 | TRBV10-3
CSVEDGQHYEQYF | TGCAGCGTTGAAGATGGTCAGCACTACGAGCAGTACTTC | . | TRBJ2-7 | TRBV29-1
CASIEATGELFF | TGTGCCAGCATTGAGGCGACCGGGGAGCTGTTTTTT | . | TRBJ2-2 | TRBV2
CASSEGGRRTVTDTQYF | TGTGCCAGCAGTGAGGGCGGGAGACGAACGGTAACAGATACGCAGTATTTT | TRBD2 | TRBJ2-3 | TRBV2
CASSLATPNYEQYF | TGTGCCAGCAGTTTAGCTACACCGAACTACGAGCAGTACTTC | . | TRBJ2-7 | TRBV28
CASSSSSRGASGNTIYF | TGTGCCAGCAGTTCCTCTTCTCGAGGGGCCTCTGGAAACACCATATATTTT | . | TRBJ1-3 | TRBV28
CASSQVENQPQHF | TGTGCCAGCAGCCAAGTCGAGAATCAGCCCCAGCATTTT | . | TRBJ1-5 | TRBV14
CASSLVLAREQYF | TGTGCCAGCAGCTTGGTACTAGCGCGTGAGCAGTACTTC | TRBD2 | TRBJ2-7 | TRBV7-2